The clone carrying this T cell receptor beta chain was seen only a few times. These data originate in a study of T-cell memory formation after mild COVID-19. As for the study in general: The two donors had largely donor-specific TCR clusters.

TCRdb recomputed calls from the 5' RACE reads with MiXCR, one row per CDR3 protein. Of about 400,000 distinct CDR3 sequences detected, about an eighth appear once; the ten largest clones hold around a fifth. The V gene's germline CDR1 is DFQATT and CDR2 SNEGSKA (reference sequence). The V and J ends lost 6 bases and 2 bases, in that order; junction bases with no gene match: 5. The CDR3 is made up of 13 amino acids. The source is a man aged 18 to 30 who had mild COVID-19 (a few samples of this study predate the infection). Cell type and time point are not known. The genes are TRBV20-1 and TRBJ1-2; 8 nucleotides agree with TRBD1. The sample comprised PBMCs or a T cell subset sorted from them (not recorded which). The DNA for the CDR3 is TGCAGTGCCCCGACAGGGGAAAACTATGGCTACACCTTC. It translates to CSAPTGENYGYTF.